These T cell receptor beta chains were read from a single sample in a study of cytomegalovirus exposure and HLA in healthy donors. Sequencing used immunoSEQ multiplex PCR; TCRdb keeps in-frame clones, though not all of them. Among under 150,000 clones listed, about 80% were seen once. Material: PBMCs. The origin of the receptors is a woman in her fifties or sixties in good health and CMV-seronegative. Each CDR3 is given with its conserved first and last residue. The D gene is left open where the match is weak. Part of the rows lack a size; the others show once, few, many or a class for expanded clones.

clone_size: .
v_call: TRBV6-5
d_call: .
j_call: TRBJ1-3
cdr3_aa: CASSYSPGSSGNTIYF
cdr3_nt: TGTGCCAGCAGTTACTCCCCAGGGTCCTCTGGAAACACCATATATTTT

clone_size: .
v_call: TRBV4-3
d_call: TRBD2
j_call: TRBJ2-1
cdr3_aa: CASSQEGTSYNEQFF
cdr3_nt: TGCGCCAGCAGCCAAGAGGGGACTAGTTACAATGAGCAGTTCTTC

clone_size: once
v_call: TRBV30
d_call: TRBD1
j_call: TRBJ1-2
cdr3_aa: CAWTGQGTGYTF
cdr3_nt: TGTGCCTGGACTGGACAGGGTACTGGCTACACCTTC

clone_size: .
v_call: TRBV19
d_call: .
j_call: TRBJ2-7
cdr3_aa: CASSIRGDEQYF
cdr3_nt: TGTGCCAGTAGTATTCGGGGAGACGAGCAGTACTTC

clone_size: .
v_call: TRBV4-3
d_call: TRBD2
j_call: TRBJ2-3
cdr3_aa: CASSQDTLAGGLNTQYF
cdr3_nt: TGCGCCAGCAGCCAAGATACACTAGCGGGAGGGCTAAATACGCAGTATTTT

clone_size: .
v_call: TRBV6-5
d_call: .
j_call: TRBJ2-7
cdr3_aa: CASSRGGGRSHEQYF
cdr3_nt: TGTGCCAGCAGTAGGGGGGGCGGCCGGTCTCACGAGCAGTACTTC

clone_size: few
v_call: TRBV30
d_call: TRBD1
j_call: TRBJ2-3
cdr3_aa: CAWSVQGGADTQYF
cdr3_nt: TGTGCCTGGAGTGTACAAGGGGGCGCAGATACGCAGTATTTT

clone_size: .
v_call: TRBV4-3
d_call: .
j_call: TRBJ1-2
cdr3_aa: CASSQEGRGDYGYTF
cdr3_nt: TGCGCCAGCAGCCAAGAGGGGCGGGGGGACTATGGCTACACCTTC

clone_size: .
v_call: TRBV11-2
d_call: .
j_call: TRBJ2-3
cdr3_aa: CASSLQTVMYTQYF
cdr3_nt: TGTGCCAGCAGCTTACAGACTGTCATGTACACGCAGTATTTT

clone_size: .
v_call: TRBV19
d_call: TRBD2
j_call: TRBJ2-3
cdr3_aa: CASTNKIRGGTDTQYF
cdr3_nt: TGTGCCAGTACCAACAAGATTCGGGGAGGGACAGATACGCAGTATTTT

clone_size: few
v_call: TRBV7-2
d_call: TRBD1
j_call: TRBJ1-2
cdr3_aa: CASSLGIGQAASTF
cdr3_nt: TGTGCCAGCAGCTTAGGGATTGGACAGGCGGCGAGCACCTTC

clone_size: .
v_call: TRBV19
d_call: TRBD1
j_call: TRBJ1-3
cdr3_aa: CASETGQFSGNTIYF
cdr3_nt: TGTGCCAGCGAGACAGGGCAATTCTCTGGAAACACCATATATTTT

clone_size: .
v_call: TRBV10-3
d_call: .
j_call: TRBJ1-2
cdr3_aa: CAISDRETRLGYGYTF
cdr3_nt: TGTGCCATCAGTGATCGGGAGACCCGACTAGGCTATGGCTACACCTTC

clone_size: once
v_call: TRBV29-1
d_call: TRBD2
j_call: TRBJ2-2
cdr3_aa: CSVDRGAGGTNTGELFF
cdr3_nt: TGCAGCGTTGATCGCGGAGCGGGAGGGACGAACACCGGGGAGCTGTTTTTT

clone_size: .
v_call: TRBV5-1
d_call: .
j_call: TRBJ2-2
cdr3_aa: CASSLGVRRTTGELFF
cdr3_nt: TGCGCCAGCAGCTTGGGTGTGAGGAGAACCACCGGGGAGCTGTTTTTT

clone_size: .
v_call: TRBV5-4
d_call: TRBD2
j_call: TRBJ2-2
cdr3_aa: CASSLASGRWGGELFF
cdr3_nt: TGTGCCAGCAGCCTTGCTAGCGGGAGGTGGGGCGGGGAGCTGTTTTTT

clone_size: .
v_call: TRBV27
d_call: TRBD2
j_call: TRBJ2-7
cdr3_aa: CASRGTSGRVDEQYF
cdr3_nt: TGTGCCAGCCGTGGGACTAGCGGGAGGGTTGACGAGCAGTACTTC

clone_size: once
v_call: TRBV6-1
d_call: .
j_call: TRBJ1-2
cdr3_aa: CASSQVNRVRGYTF
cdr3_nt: TGTGCCAGCAGTCAGGTGAACAGGGTACGTGGCTACACCTTC

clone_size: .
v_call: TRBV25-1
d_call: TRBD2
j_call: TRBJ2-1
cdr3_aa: CASSEDGLAGAAGDEQFF
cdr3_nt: TGTGCCAGCAGTGAAGATGGGCTAGCGGGAGCCGCAGGGGATGAGCAGTTCTTC

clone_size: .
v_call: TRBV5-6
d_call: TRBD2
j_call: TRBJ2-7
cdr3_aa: CASSLVRTSGFSYEQYF
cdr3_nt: TGTGCCAGCAGCTTGGTCAGGACTAGCGGATTCTCCTACGAGCAGTACTTC

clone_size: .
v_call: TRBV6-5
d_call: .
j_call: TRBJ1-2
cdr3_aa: CASSKTGRYGYTF
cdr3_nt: TGTGCCAGCAGCAAGACAGGAAGGTATGGCTACACCTTC

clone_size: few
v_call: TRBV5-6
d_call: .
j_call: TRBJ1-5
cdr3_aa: CASSSRGVSGSNQPQHF
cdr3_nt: TGTGCCAGCAGCTCCCGGGGGGTATCAGGCAGCAATCAGCCCCAGCATTTT

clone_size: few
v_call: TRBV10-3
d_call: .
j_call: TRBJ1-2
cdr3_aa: CAISESRLPGGYTF
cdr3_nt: TGTGCCATCAGTGAGTCGCGGCTCCCGGGGGGCTACACCTTC

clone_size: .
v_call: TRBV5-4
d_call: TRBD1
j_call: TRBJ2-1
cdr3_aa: CASSLGGQGGYNEQFF
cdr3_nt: TGTGCCAGCAGCCTGGGGGGACAGGGAGGGTACAATGAGCAGTTCTTC

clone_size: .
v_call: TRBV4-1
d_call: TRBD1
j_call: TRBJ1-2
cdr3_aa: CASSQGQGYGYTF
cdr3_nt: TGCGCCAGCAGCCAGGGACAGGGCTATGGCTACACCTTC